These 5 T cell receptor beta chains came from one sample sequenced in a study of T cells after yellow fever vaccination. TCRdb re-called the 5' RACE reads with MiXCR, one entry per CDR3 protein. The sample comprises hundreds of thousands of distinct CDR3 sequences, over 15% of which are singletons, and 13% to 15% rests with the top ten. The specimen was PBMCs, collected 15 days after the yellow fever booster vaccination. The receptors here all came from a man younger than 45 who received the YFV17D yellow fever vaccine.

This clonotype was detected many times. V and J are TRBV7-6 and TRBJ2-1, with D unclear. The CDR3 length is 13 residues. The germline CDR1 and CDR2 sequences are SGHVS and FNYEAQ. V was trimmed by 1 base and J by 8 bases, leaving 9 bases between them. The CDR3 DNA sequence: TGTGCCAGCAGCTTAGTGTCTAGGGATGAGCAGTTCTTC. Translating gives CASSLVSRDEQFF. The whole variable domain, filled in from reference TRBV7-6 and TRBJ2-1, reads GAGVSQSPRYKVTKRGQDVALRCDPISGHVSLYWYRQALGQGPEFLTYFNYEAQQDKSGLPNDRFSAERPEGSISTLTIQRTEQRDSAMYRCASSLVSRDEQFFGPGTRLTVL.

The chain combines TRBV27 with TRBJ2-5, with D possibly matching TRBD2 (5 bases). The CDR3 contains 15 residues. V lost 6 bases and J lost 4, with 18 bases in between. Germline V gene data show CDR1 as MNHEY and CDR2 as SMNVEV (reference sequence). The DNA for the CDR3 is TGTGCCAGCAGGGAAGTAGCGCTAAGTGCAGAGACCCAGTACTTC. This codes for CASREVALSAETQYF.

The rearrangement joins TRBV4-3 to TRBJ2-7; TRBD2 matches at 8 bases. The length of the CDR3 is 16 residues. The germline CDR1 and CDR2 sequences are LGHNA and YSLEER. With V trimmed by 9 bases and J by 0 bases, 13 bases remained unmatched. The CDR3 nucleotides read TGCGCCAGGATTCACGGGGGGGAATTGAGCTCCTACGAGCAGTACTTC. Translated: CARIHGGELSSYEQYF.

This clonotype turned up a few times. V gene TRBV5-1 combines with J gene TRBJ2-4; TRBD1 might be the D (6 bases). Germline V CDR1 and CDR2: SGHRS, YFSETQ. The V end was cut by 2 bases, the J end by 15 bases, with 15 bases between. The CDR3 consists of 12 residues. CDR3 in DNA: TGCGCCAGCAGCTTACCGACAGGTGGCCTGTACTTC. The encoded protein is CASSLPTGGLYF. Drawing the rest from reference TRBV5-1 and TRBJ2-4, the complete variable domain is KAGVTQTPRYLIKTRGQQVTLSCSPISGHRSVSWYQQTPGQGLQFLFEYFSETQRNKGNFPGRFSGRQFSNSRSEMNVSTLELGDSALYLCASSLPTGGLYFGAGTRLSVL.

This sequence joins TRBV11-2 and TRBJ2-3; maybe TRBD1 (6 bases). The CDR3 is 15 residues long. Germline CDR1 SGHAT, CDR2 FQNNGV. The V end was cut by 5 bases, the J end by 3 bases, with 15 bases between. The CDR3 protein is CASSPQGFSTDTQYF. CDR3 nucleotides: TGTGCCAGCAGCCCCCAGGGGTTTTCGACAGATACGCAGTATTTT.